A selection of T cell receptor beta chains follows, all from one sample in a study of T cells in localized non-small cell lung cancer. Here immunoSEQ multiplex PCR was the method, and the copy in TCRdb shows in-frame clones only, minus some. Found here are 4,500 to 5,500 clones, just under 95% of them singletons; the top ten hold about 3%. The input for sequencing was peripheral blood, taken before any cancer treatment. The receptors here all came from a woman aged 35 to 69 with stage I lung adenocarcinoma. CDR3s include the opening cysteine and the closing phenylalanine or tryptophan. The D gene is left open where the match is weak. The size field is filled for only some rows; it gives once, few, many or a size class.

abundance: once
d_gene: TRBD2
v_gene: TRBV6-6
len: 15
j_gene: TRBJ2-1
CDR3nt: TGTGCCAGCACCGGAAGACTAGCGGGAGGCAATGAGCAGTTCTTC
CDR3aa: CASTGRLAGGNEQFF

abundance: -
d_gene: TRBD2
v_gene: TRBV7-2
len: 17
j_gene: TRBJ2-5
CDR3nt: TGTGCCAGCAGCTTACAACCGGGACTAGCGGGAGCCGAGACCCAGTACTTC
CDR3aa: CASSLQPGLAGAETQYF

abundance: -
d_gene: -
v_gene: TRBV21-1
len: 19
j_gene: TRBJ2-1
CDR3nt: TGTGCCAGCACCCATTCGGGACTAGCGGGAGAGATATCCTACAATGAGCAGTTCTTC
CDR3aa: CASTHSGLAGEISYNEQFF

abundance: -
d_gene: -
v_gene: TRBV5-1
len: 15
j_gene: TRBJ1-5
CDR3nt: TGCGCCAGCAGCTTGGGACAGGCCCTCGGAGAGCCCCAGCATTTT
CDR3aa: CASSLGQALGEPQHF

abundance: once
d_gene: -
v_gene: TRBV7-9
len: 14
j_gene: TRBJ2-3
CDR3nt: TGTGCCAGCAGCTTACGCGGGGACACAGATACGCAGTATTTT
CDR3aa: CASSLRGDTDTQYF

abundance: -
d_gene: -
v_gene: TRBV6-5
len: 15
j_gene: TRBJ1-5
CDR3nt: TGTGCCAGCAGTCGAGGGATAGGGACGGGTCAGCCCCAGCATTTT
CDR3aa: CASSRGIGTGQPQHF

abundance: -
d_gene: -
v_gene: TRBV13
len: 17
j_gene: TRBJ1-3
CDR3nt: TGTGCCAGCAGCTCCCGACAGTTTGGGCCCTCTGGAAACACCATATATTTT
CDR3aa: CASSSRQFGPSGNTIYF

abundance: -
d_gene: -
v_gene: TRBV9
len: 12
j_gene: TRBJ2-3
CDR3nt: TGTGCCAGCAGCGTAGTAGCAGATACGCAGTATTTT
CDR3aa: CASSVVADTQYF

abundance: -
d_gene: -
v_gene: TRBV9
len: 12
j_gene: TRBJ1-6
CDR3nt: TGTGCCAGCAACGACCCTGATTCACCCCTCCACTTT
CDR3aa: CASNDPDSPLHF

abundance: -
d_gene: -
v_gene: TRBV5-1
len: 14
j_gene: TRBJ2-1
CDR3nt: TGCGCCAGCAGCCCCGGGCAGACTTACAATGAGCAGTTCTTC
CDR3aa: CASSPGQTYNEQFF

abundance: -
d_gene: TRBD1
v_gene: TRBV19
len: 17
j_gene: TRBJ2-3
CDR3nt: TGTGCCAGTAGTACCGTCCCGGGACAGGGAGCCACAGATACGCAGTATTTT
CDR3aa: CASSTVPGQGATDTQYF

abundance: -
d_gene: -
v_gene: TRBV19
len: 14
j_gene: TRBJ1-1
CDR3nt: TGTGCCAGTACCTCGATCGCGAAGGGTACTGAAGCTTTCTTT
CDR3aa: CASTSIAKGTEAFF

abundance: -
d_gene: TRBD2
v_gene: TRBV7-2
len: 16
j_gene: TRBJ2-3
CDR3nt: TGTGCCAGCAGCGAAGCTAGCGGGAGGGCTGGCGGTACGCAGTATTTT
CDR3aa: CASSEASGRAGGTQYF

abundance: -
d_gene: -
v_gene: TRBV27
len: 12
j_gene: TRBJ2-1
CDR3nt: TGTGCCAGCAGTTTGGGACCTTATGAGCAGTTCTTC
CDR3aa: CASSLGPYEQFF

abundance: -
d_gene: -
v_gene: TRBV11-2
len: 11
j_gene: TRBJ1-1
CDR3nt: TGTGCCAGCAGCCGAAACACTGAAGCTTTCTTT
CDR3aa: CASSRNTEAFF

abundance: -
d_gene: TRBD1
v_gene: TRBV5-4
len: 14
j_gene: TRBJ1-2
CDR3nt: TGTGCCAGCAGCTCAACGGACAGGGGGTATGGCTACACCTTC
CDR3aa: CASSSTDRGYGYTF

abundance: -
d_gene: TRBD1
v_gene: TRBV7-9
len: 16
j_gene: TRBJ1-2
CDR3nt: TGTGCCAGCAGCTTCGGGGCCCCGGGACAGGGCTATGGCTACACCTTC
CDR3aa: CASSFGAPGQGYGYTF

abundance: -
d_gene: -
v_gene: TRBV21-1
len: 21
j_gene: TRBJ2-1
CDR3nt: -
CDR3aa: CASSKDVGTRGVGGGNNEQFF

abundance: -
d_gene: TRBD2
v_gene: TRBV11-3
len: 15
j_gene: TRBJ2-7
CDR3nt: TGTGCCAGCAGTCCCCCTAGCGGGAGTTTGTACGAGCAGTACTTC
CDR3aa: CASSPPSGSLYEQYF

abundance: -
d_gene: -
v_gene: TRBV18
len: 15
j_gene: TRBJ1-1
CDR3nt: TGTGCCAGCTCACCACCGGGGAAAAGGAACACTGAAGCTTTCTTT
CDR3aa: CASSPPGKRNTEAFF

abundance: once
d_gene: TRBD2
v_gene: TRBV19
len: 16
j_gene: TRBJ2-3
CDR3nt: TGTGCCAGTAGTCCCGGGGGAGCGGGGCCTCGAGATACGCAGTATTTT
CDR3aa: CASSPGGAGPRDTQYF